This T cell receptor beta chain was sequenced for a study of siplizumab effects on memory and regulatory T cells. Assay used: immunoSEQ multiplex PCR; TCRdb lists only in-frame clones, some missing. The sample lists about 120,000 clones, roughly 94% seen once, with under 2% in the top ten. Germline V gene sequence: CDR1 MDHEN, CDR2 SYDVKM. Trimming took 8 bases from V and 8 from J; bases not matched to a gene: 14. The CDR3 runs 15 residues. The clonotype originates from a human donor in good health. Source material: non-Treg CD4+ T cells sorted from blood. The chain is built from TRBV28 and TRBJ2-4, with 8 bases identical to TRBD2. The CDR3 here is CASAFIRGGSYIQYF. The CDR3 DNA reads TGTGCCAGCGCCTTTATTCGGGGGGGCTCGTACATTCAGTACTTC.